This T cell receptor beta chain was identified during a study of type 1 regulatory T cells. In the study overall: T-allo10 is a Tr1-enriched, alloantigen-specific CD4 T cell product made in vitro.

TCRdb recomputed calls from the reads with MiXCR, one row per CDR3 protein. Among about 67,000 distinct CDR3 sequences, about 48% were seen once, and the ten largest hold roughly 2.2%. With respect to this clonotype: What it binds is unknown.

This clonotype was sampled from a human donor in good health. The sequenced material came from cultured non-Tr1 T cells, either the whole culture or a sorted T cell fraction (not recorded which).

The CDR3 protein is CASSLDASGGGSYNEQFF. The CDR3 coding sequence is TGCGCCAGCAGCTTGGACGCCAGCGGGGGGGGCTCCTACAATGAGCAGTTCTTC. This chain connects TRBV5-1 to TRBJ2-1, with 10 bases matching TRBD2. This CDR3 is 18 amino acids long. The V segment lost 0 bases and the J segment 0 bases; nucleotides outside the gene matches: 6. CDR1 and CDR2 (germline): SGHRS, YFSETQ.